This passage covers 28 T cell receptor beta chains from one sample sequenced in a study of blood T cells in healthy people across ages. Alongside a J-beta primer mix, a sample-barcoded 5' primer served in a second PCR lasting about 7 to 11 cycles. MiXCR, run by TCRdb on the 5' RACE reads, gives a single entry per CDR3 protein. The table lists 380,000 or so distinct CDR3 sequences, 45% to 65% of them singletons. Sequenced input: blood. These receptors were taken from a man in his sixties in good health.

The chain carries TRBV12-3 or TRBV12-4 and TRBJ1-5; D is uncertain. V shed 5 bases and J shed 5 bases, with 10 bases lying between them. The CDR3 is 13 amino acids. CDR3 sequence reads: CASSLRNDQPQHF. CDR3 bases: TGTGCCAGCAGTCTTCGGAATGATCAGCCCCAGCATTTT.

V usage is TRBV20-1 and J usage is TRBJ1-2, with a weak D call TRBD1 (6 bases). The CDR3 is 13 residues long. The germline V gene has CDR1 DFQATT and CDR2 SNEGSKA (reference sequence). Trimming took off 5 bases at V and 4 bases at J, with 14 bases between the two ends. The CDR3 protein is CSARDTISYGYTF. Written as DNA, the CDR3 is TGCAGTGCTCGGGACACCATATCCTATGGCTACACCTTC.

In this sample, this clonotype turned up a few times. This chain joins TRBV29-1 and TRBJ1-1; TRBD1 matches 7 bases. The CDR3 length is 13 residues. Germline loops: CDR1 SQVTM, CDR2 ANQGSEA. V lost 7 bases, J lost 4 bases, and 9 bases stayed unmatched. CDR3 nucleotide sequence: TGCAGCGGCGCACAGGGGCGGGGCACTGAAGCTTTCTTT. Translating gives CSGAQGRGTEAFF.

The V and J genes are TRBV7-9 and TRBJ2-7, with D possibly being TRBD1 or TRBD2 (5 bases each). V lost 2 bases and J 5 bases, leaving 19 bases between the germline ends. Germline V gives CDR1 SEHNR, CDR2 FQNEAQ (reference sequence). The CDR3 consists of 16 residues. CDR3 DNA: TGTGCCAGCAGCTTAAAAATTGGGGGTGGTCAAGACGAGCAGTACTTC. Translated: CASSLKIGGGQDEQYF.

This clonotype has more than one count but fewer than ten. DNA for the CDR3: TGCGCCAGCAGTGAGTCCCAGGGAGCCAAAAACATTCAGTACTTC. Its translation: CASSESQGAKNIQYF. The V gene is TRBV10-1, the J gene TRBJ2-4, with D perhaps TRBD1 (5 bases). CDR3 length: 15 residues. The germline V gene encodes CDR1 WNHNN and CDR2 SYGVQD (reference sequence). Trimming left V 0 bases short and J 0 bases short, with 6 bases between.

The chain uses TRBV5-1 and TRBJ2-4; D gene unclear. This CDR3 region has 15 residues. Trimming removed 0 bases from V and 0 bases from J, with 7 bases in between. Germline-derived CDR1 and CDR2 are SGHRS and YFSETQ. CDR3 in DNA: TGCGCCAGCAGCTTGGAGCCCCTAGCCAAAAACATTCAGTACTTC. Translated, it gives CASSLEPLAKNIQYF.

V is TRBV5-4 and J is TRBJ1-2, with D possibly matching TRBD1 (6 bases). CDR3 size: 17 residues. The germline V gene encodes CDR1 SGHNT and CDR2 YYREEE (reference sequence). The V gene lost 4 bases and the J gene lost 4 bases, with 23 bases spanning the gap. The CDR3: CASSVYRWGGAPYGYTF. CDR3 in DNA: TGTGCCAGCAGCGTCTACCGTTGGGGGGGGGCCCCCTATGGCTACACCTTC.

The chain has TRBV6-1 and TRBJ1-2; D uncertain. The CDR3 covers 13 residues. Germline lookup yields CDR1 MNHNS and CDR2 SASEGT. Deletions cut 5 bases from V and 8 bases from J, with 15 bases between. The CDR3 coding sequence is TGTGCCAGCAGTCAAAGGGTAGGGTTGGGCTACACCTTC. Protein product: CASSQRVGLGYTF.

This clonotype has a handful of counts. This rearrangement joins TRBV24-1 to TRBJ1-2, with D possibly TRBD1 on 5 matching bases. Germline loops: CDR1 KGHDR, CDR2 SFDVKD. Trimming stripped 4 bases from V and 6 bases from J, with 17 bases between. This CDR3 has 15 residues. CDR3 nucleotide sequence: TGTGCCACCAGTGACCCTGACGGGACCACGGATGGCTACACCTTC. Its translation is CATSDPDGTTDGYTF.

CDR3 bases: TGCGCCACCTCCGGGAATACCGGGACCCCAGACACCCAGTACTTC. It is translated as CATSGNTGTPDTQYF. The chain links TRBV5-1 to TRBJ2-5; D may correspond to TRBD1 or TRBD2 (5 bases each). This CDR3 region has 15 residues. Trimming stripped 9 bases from V and 8 bases from J, with 26 bases between. Germline lookup yields CDR1 SGHRS and CDR2 YFSETQ.

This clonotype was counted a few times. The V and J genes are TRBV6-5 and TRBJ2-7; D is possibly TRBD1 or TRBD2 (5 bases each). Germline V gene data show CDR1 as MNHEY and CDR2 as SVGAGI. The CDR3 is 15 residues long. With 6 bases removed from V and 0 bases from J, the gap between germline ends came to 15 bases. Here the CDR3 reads CASRIRDVSSYEQYF. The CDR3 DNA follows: TGTGCCAGCAGAATCCGGGACGTTAGCTCCTACGAGCAGTACTTC.

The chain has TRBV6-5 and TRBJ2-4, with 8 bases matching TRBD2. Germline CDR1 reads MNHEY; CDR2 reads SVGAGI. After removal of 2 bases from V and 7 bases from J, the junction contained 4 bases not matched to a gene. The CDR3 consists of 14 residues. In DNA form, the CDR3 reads TGTGCCAGCAGTTACCGGGGGGGCTTGAACATTCAGTACTTC. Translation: CASSYRGGLNIQYF.

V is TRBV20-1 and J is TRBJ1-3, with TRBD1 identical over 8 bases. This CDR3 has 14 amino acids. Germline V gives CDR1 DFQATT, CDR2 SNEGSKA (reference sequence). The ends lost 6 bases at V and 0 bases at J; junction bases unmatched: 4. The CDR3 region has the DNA TGCAGTGCCGCGGACAGGGCCTCTGGAAACACCATATATTTT. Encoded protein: CSAADRASGNTIYF.

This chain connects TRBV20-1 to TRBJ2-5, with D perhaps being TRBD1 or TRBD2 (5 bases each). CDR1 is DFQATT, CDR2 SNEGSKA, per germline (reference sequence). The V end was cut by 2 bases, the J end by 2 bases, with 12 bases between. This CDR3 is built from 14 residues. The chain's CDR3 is CSARTGTPQETQYF. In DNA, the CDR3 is TGCAGTGCTAGAACGGGGACGCCACAAGAGACCCAGTACTTC.

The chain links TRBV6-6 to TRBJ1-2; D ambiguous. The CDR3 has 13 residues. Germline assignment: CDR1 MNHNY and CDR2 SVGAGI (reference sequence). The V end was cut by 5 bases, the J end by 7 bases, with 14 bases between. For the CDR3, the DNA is TGTGCCAGCAGTGACGTGGGTCTAGTTGGCTACACCTTC. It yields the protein CASSDVGLVGYTF.

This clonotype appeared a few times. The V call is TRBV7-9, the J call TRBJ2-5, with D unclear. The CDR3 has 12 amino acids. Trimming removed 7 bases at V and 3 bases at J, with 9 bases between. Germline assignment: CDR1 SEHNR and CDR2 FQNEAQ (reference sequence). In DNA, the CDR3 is TGTGCCAGCACCTATCGGGAAGAGACCCAGTACTTC. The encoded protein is CASTYREETQYF.

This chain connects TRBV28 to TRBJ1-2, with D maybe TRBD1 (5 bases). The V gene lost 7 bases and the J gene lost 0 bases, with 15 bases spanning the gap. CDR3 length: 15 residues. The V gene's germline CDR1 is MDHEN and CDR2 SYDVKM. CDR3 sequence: CASTPWGTPNYGYTF. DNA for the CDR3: TGTGCCAGCACCCCGTGGGGGACCCCTAACTATGGCTACACCTTC.

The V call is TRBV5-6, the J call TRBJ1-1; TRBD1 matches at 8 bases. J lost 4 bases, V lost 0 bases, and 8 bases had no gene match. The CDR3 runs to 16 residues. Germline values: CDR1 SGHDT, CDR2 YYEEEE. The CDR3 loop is CASSLEGRGRSTEAFF. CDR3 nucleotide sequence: TGTGCCAGCAGCTTGGAGGGCAGGGGGCGGAGCACTGAAGCTTTCTTT.

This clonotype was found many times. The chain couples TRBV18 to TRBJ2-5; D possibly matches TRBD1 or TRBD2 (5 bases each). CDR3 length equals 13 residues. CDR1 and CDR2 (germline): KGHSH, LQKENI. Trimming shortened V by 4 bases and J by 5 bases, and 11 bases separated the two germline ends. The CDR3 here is CASSQAWGETQYF. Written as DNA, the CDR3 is TGTGCCAGCTCACAAGCATGGGGGGAGACCCAGTACTTC.

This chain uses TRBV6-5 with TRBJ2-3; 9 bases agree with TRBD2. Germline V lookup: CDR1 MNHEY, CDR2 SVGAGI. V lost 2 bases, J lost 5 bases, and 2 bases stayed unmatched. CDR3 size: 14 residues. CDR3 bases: TGTGCCAGCAGTTACGGACTAGCGAAAGATACGCAGTATTTT. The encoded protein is CASSYGLAKDTQYF.

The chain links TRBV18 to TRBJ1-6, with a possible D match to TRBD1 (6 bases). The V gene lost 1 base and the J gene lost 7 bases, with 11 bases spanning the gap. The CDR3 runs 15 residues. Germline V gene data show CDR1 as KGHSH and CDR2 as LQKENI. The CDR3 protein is CASSPQGERNSPLHF. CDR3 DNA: TGTGCCAGCTCACCACAGGGGGAACGCAATTCACCCCTCCACTTT. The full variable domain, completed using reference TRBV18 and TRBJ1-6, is NAGVMQNPRHLVRRRGQEARLRCSPMKGHSHVYWYRQLPEEGLKFMVYLQKENIIDESGMPKERFSAEFPKEGPSILRIQQVVRGDSAAYFCASSPQGERNSPLHFGNGTRLTVT.

The DNA of the CDR3 is TGTGCCAGCGGAACTAGCGGGAGGGCCATTTTGGAGACCCAGTACTTC. Translating gives CASGTSGRAILETQYF. This chain links TRBV7-2 with TRBJ2-5; 13 nucleotides match TRBD2. CDR1 is SGHTA and CDR2 is FQGNSA in the germline V gene. After removal of 8 bases from V and 5 bases from J, the junction contained 11 bases not matched to a gene. The CDR3 extends over 16 amino acids.

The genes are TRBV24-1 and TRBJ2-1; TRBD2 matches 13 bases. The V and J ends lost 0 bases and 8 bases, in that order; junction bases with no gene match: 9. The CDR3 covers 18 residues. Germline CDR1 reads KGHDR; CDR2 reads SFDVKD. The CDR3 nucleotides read TGTGCCACCAGTGATTTGGGACCCGGGACTAGCGGGGTCTATGAGCAGTTCTTC. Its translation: CATSDLGPGTSGVYEQFF.

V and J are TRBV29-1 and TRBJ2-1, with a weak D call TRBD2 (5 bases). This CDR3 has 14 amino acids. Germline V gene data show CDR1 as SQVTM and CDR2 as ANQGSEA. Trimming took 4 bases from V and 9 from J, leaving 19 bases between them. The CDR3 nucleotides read TGCAGCGTTGTTGGGTCACGGGTAGAGGGTGAGCAGTTCTTC. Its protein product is CSVVGSRVEGEQFF.

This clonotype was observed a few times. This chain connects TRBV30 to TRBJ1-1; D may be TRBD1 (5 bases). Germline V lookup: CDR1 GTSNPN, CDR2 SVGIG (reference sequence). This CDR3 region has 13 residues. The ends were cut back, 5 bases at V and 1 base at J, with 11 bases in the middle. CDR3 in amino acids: CAWARTGNTEAFF. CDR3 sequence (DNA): TGTGCCTGGGCCAGAACAGGGAACACTGAAGCTTTCTTT.

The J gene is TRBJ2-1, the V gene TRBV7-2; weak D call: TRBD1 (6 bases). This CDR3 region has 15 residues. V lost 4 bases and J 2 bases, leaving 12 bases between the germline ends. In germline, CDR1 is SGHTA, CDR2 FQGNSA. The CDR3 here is CASSSGTNPYNEQFF. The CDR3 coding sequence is TGTGCCAGCAGCTCCGGGACAAACCCCTACAATGAGCAGTTCTTC. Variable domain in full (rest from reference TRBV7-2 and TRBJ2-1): GAGVSQSPSNKVTEKGKDVELRCDPISGHTALYWYRQSLGQGLEFLIYFQGNSAPDKSGLPSDRFSAERTGGSVSTLTIQRTQQEDSAVYLCASSSGTNPYNEQFFGPGTRLTVL.

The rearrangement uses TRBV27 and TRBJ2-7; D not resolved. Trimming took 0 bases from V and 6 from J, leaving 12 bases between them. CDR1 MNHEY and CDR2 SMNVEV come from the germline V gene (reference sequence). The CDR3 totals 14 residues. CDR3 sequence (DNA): TGTGCCAGCAGTTTATCGAGAACGGGCTGCGAGCAGTACTTC. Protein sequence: CASSLSRTGCEQYF.

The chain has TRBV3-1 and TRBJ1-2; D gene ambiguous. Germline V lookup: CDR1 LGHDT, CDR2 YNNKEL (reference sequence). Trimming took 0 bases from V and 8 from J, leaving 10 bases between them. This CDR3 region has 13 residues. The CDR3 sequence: CASSQDVMIGYTF. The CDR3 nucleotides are TGTGCCAGCAGCCAAGATGTGATGATCGGCTACACCTTC.